The present T cell receptor beta chain was sequenced within a study of blood T cell dynamics during melanoma immunotherapy. Time point of the sample: week 3, after first cycle of checkpoint inhibitor. Findings and caveats of the study: Immune-effector CD8+ cells best matched cell-free DNA CDR3 sequences and were most clonal.

Regarding this clone: The antigen is unknown.

CDR1 SGHRS and CDR2 YFSETQ come from the germline V gene. This CDR3 region has 16 residues. V lost 0 bases, J lost 6 bases, and 15 bases lay in between. Repertoires were generated with immunoSEQ multiplex PCR, while TCRdb's copy carries only in-frame clones and drops some. This table holds 800 to 1,000 clones, 90% to 95% found once. The material was effector memory CD8+ T cells from blood, obtained from a patient treated with checkpoint blockade. The receptor comes from a human donor with melanoma. The rearrangement joins TRBV5-1 to TRBJ2-2, with D unresolved. CDR3 region: CASSLGTKTAPGELFF. The CDR3 DNA reads TGCGCCAGCAGCTTGGGGACCAAGACGGCCCCCGGGGAGCTGTTTTTT.